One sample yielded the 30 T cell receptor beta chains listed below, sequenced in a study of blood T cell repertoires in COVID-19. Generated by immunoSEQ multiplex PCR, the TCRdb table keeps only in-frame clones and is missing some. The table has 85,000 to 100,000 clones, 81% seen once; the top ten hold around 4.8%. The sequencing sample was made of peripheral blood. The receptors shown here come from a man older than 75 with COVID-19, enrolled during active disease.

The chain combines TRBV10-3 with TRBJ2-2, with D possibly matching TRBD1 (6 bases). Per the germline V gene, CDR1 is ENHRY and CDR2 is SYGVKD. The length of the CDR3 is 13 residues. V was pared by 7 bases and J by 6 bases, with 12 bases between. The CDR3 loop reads CAIKQGRAGELFF. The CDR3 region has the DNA TGTGCCATCAAGCAGGGGCGGGCCGGGGAGCTGTTTTTT.

CDR3 sequence (DNA): TGTGCCAGCAGCGTTGGACTAGCGGGTAGAGAGCAGTACTTC. This codes for CASSVGLAGREQYF. The chain has TRBV9 and TRBJ2-7; TRBD2 matches 11 bases. CDR1 SGDLS and CDR2 YYNGEE come from the germline V gene. The CDR3 totals 14 residues. Germline trimming cut 2 bases from V and 7 bases from J; bases unmatched to any gene: 5.

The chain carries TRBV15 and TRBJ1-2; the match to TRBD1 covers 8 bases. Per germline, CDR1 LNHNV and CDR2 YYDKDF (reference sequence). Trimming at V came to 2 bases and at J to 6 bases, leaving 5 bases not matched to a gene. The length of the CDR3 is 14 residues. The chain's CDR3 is CATSRPGQGNGYTF. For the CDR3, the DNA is TGTGCCACCAGCAGACCTGGACAGGGCAATGGCTACACCTTC.

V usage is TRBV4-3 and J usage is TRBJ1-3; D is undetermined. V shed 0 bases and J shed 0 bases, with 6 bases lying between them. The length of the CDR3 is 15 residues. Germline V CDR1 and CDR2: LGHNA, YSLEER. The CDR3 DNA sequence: TGCGCCAGCAGCCAAGAGTATCTCTCTGGAAACACCATATATTTT. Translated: CASSQEYLSGNTIYF.

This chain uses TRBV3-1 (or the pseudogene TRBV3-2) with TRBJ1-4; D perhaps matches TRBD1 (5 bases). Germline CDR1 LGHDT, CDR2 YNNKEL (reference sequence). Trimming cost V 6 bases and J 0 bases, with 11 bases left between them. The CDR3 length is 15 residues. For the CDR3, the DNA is TGTGCCAGCAGGGATACGGGGGCAACTAATGAAAAACTGTTTTTT. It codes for CASRDTGATNEKLFF.

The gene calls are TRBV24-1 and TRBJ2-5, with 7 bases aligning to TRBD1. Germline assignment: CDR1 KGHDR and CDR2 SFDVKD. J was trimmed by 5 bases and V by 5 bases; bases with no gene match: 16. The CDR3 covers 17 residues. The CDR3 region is CATSGGATGPRGETQYF. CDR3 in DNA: TGTGCCACCAGTGGAGGGGCGACAGGGCCGCGAGGGGAGACCCAGTACTTC.

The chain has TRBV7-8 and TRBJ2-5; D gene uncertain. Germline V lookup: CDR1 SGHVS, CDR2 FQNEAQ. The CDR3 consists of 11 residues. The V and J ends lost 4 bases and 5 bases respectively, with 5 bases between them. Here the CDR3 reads CASSSLETQYF. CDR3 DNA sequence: TGTGCCAGCAGCTCCCTGGAGACCCAGTACTTC.

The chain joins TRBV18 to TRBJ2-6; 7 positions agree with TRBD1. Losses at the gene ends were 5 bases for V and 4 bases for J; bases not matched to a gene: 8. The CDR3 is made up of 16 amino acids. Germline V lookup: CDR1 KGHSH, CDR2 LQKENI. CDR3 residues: CASSSQTGIGANVLTF. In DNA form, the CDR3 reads TGTGCCAGCTCATCGCAGACAGGGATAGGGGCCAACGTCCTGACTTTC. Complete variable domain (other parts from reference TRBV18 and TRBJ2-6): NAGVMQNPRHLVRRRGQEARLRCSPMKGHSHVYWYRQLPEEGLKFMVYLQKENIIDESGMPKERFSAEFPKEGPSILRIQQVVRGDSAAYFCASSSQTGIGANVLTFGAGSRLTVL.

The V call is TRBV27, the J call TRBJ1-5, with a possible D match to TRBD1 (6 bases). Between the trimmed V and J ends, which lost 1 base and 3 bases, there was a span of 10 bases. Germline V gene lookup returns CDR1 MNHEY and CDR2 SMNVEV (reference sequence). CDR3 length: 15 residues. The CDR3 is CASSLFPGVNQPQHF. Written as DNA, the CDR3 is TGTGCCAGCAGTTTATTCCCAGGGGTCAATCAGCCCCAGCATTTT.

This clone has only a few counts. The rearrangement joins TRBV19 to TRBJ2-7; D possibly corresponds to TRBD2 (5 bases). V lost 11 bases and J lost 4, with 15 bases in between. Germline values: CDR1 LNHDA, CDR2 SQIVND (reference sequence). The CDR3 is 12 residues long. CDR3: CACGSRDYEQYF. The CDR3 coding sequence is TGTGCCTGTGGATCGAGGGATTACGAGCAGTACTTC.

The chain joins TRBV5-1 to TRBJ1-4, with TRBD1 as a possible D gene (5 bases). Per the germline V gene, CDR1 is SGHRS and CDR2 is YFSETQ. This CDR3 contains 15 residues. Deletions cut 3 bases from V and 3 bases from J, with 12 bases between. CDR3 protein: CASSSEGTPNEKLFF. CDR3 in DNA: TGCGCCAGCAGCTCGGAGGGGACCCCTAATGAAAAACTGTTTTTT.

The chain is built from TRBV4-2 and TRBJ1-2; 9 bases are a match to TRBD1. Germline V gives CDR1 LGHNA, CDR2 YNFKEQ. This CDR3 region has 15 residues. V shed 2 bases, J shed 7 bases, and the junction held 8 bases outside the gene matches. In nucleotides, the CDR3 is TGTGCCAGCAGCCAATCCGGGACAGGGTTGTCTGGCTACACCTTC. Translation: CASSQSGTGLSGYTF.

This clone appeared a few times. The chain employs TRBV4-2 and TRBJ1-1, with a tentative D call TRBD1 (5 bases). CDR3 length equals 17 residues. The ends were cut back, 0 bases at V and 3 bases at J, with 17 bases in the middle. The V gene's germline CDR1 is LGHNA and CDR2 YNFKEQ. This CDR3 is CASSQDRGGTQDTEAFF. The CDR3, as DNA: TGTGCCAGCAGCCAAGATAGGGGTGGCACCCAGGACACTGAAGCTTTCTTT.

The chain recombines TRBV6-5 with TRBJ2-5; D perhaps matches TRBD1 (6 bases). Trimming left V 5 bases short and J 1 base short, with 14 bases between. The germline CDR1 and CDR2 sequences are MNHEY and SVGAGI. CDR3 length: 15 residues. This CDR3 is CASSPPQGRQETQYF. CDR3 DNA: TGTGCCAGCAGTCCCCCTCAGGGGCGCCAAGAGACCCAGTACTTC.

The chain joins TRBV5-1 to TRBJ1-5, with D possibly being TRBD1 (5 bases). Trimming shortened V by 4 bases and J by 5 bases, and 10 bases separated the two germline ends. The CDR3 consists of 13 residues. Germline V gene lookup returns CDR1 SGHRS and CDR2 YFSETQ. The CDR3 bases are TGCGCCAGCAGCCAGGGTTCTGATCAGCCCCAGCATTTT. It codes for CASSQGSDQPQHF.

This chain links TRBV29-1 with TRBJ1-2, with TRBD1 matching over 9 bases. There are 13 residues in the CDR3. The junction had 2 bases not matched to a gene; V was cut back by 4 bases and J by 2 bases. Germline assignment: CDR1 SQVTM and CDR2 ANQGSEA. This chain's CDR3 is CSVAGQGNYGYTF. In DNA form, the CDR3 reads TGCAGCGTTGCCGGACAGGGGAACTATGGCTACACCTTC. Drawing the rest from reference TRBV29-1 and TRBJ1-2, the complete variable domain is SAVISQKPSRDICQRGTSLTIQCQVDSQVTMMFWYRQQPGQSLTLIATANQGSEATYESGFVIDKFPISRPNLTFSTLTVSNMSPEDSSIYLCSVAGQGNYGYTFGSGTRLTVV.

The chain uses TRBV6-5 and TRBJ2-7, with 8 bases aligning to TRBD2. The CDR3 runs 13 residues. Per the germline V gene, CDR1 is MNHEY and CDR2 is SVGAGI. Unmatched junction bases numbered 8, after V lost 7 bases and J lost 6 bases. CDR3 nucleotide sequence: TGTGCCAGCACCCTGGCGGGGGGAGTCGAGCAGTACTTC. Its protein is CASTLAGGVEQYF.

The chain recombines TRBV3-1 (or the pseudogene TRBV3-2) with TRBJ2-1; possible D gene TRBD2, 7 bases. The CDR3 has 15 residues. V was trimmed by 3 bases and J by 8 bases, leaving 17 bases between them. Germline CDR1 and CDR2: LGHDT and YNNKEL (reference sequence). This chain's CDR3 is CASSHPGGQRYEQFF. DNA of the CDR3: TGTGCCAGCAGCCACCCCGGGGGGCAGCGCTATGAGCAGTTCTTC.

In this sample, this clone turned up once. CDR3 sequence: CAISEILSIAVMLATNEKLFF. The CDR3 DNA reads TGTGCCATCAGTGAAATCCTCTCGATTGCTGTGATGCTAGCAACTAATGAAAAACTGTTTTTT. The chain recombines TRBV10-3 with TRBJ1-4, with D unclear. V was trimmed by 3 bases and J by 0 bases, leaving 26 bases between them. The CDR3 length is 21 residues. Germline CDR1 reads ENHRY; CDR2 reads SYGVKD.

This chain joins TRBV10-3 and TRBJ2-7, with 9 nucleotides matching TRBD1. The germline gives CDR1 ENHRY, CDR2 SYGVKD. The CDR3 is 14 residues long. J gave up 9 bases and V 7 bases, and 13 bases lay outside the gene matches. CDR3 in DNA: TGTGCCATCACCGAACCCGGGACAGGGTGGTTGCAGTACTTC. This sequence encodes CAITEPGTGWLQYF.

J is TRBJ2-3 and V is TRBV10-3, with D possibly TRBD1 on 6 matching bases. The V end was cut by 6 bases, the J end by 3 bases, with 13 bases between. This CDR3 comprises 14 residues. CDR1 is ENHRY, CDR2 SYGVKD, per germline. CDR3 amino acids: CAIRTRDKTDTQYF. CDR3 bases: TGTGCCATCAGAACCCGGGACAAAACAGATACGCAGTATTTT.

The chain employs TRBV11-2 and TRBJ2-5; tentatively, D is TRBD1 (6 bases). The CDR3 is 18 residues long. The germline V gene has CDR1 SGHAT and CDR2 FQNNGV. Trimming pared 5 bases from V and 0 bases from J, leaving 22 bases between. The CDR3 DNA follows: TGTGCCAGCAGCCCTAAGTATGGGGGCCAACTGTACCAAGAGACCCAGTACTTC. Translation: CASSPKYGGQLYQETQYF.

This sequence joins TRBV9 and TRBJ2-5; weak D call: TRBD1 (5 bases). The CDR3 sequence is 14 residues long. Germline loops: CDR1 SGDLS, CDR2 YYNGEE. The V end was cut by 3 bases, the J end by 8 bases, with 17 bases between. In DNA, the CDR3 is TGTGCCAGCAGCGCAGGGATAAGAGATTTAACCCAGTACTTC. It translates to CASSAGIRDLTQYF.

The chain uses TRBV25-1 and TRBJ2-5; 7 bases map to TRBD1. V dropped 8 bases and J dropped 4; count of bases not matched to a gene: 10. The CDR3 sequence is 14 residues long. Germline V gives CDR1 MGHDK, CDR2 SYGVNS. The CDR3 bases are TGTGCCAGCCTAGACAGGGTGGTGGGAGAGACCCAGTACTTC. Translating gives CASLDRVVGETQYF.

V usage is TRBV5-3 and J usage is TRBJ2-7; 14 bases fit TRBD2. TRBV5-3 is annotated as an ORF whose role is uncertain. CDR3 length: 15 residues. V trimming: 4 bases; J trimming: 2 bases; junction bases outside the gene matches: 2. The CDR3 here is CARSTTSGRAYEQYF. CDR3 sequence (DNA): TGTGCCAGAAGCACGACTAGCGGGAGGGCCTACGAGCAGTACTTC.

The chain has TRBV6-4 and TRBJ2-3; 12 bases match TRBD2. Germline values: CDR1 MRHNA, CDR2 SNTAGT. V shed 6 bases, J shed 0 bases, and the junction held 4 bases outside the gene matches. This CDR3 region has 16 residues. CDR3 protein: CASSVTSGGSTDTQYF. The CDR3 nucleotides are TGTGCCAGCAGCGTTACTAGCGGGGGGAGCACAGATACGCAGTATTTT.

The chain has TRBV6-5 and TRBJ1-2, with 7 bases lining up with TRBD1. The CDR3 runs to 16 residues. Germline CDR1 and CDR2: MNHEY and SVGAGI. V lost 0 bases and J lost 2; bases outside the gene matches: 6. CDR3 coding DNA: TGTGCCAGCAGTTACTCGGGGACAGTGGGGAACTATGGCTACACCTTC. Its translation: CASSYSGTVGNYGYTF.

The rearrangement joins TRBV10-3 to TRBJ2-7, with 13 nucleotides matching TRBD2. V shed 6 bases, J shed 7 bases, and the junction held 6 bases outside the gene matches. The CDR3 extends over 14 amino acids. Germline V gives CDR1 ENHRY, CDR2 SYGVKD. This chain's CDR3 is CAIRPGLAGKEQYF. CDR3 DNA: TGTGCCATCAGACCGGGACTAGCGGGAAAGGAGCAGTACTTC.

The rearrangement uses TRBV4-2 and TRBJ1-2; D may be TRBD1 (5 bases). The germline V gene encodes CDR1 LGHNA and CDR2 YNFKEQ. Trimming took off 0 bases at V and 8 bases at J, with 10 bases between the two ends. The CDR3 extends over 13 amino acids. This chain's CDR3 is CASSQEQGFGYTF. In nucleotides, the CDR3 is TGTGCCAGCAGCCAAGAGCAGGGATTCGGCTACACCTTC.

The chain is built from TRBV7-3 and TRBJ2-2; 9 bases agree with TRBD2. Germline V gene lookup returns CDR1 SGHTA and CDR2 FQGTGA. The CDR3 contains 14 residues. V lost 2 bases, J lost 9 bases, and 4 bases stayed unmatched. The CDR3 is CASSLAGGPWELFF. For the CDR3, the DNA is TGTGCCAGCAGCTTAGCGGGAGGGCCCTGGGAGCTGTTTTTT. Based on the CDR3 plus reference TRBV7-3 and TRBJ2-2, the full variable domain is GAGVSQTPSNKVTEKGKYVELRCDPISGHTALYWYRQSLGQGPEFLIYFQGTGAADDSGLPNDRFFAVRPEGSVSTLKIQRTERGDSAVYLCASSLAGGPWELFFGEGSRLTVL.